This passage covers 18 T cell receptor beta chains from one sample sequenced in a study of blood T cell repertoires in COVID-19. Using immunoSEQ multiplex PCR, the repertoire was profiled, and TCRdb retains in-frame clones only, with some absent. The sample consists of roughly 100,000 clones, 84% of them appearing once. Sequencing was done on a sample of peripheral blood. The receptor source for this set is a man aged 55 to 70 with acute or convalescent COVID-19.

V gene TRBV4-2 combines with J gene TRBJ2-1; no firm D call. V was pared by 4 bases and J by 4 bases, with 20 bases between. This CDR3 has 17 amino acids. Per germline, CDR1 LGHNA and CDR2 YNFKEQ. The CDR3 region is CASSPEPRFTMYNEQFF. CDR3 nucleotide sequence: TGTGCCAGCAGCCCCGAGCCTAGGTTCACAATGTACAATGAGCAGTTCTTC.

This clone came up a few times. The V call is TRBV4-1, the J call TRBJ1-2; 9 bases agree with TRBD1. Germline loops: CDR1 MGHRA, CDR2 YSYEKL. This CDR3 has 15 amino acids. Losses at the gene ends were 4 bases for V and 4 bases for J; bases not matched to a gene: 7. The chain's CDR3 is CASSLLTGGIYGYTF. CDR3 nucleotide sequence: TGCGCCAGCAGCCTCCTGACAGGGGGTATCTATGGCTACACCTTC.

The chain combines TRBV6-1 with TRBJ1-5; D might be TRBD1 (6 bases). Germline V CDR1 and CDR2: MNHNS, SASEGT. The CDR3 covers 15 residues. Trimming removed 1 base at V and 4 bases at J, with 11 bases between. As DNA, the CDR3 is TGTGCCAGCAGTGAAGAACAGGGTAATAATCAGCCCCAGCATTTT. Amino acids: CASSEEQGNNQPQHF.

V usage is TRBV10-2 and J usage is TRBJ1-6, with 9 bases fitting TRBD1. The CDR3 runs to 14 residues. V lost 6 bases to trimming and J lost 7 bases; unmatched junction nucleotides: 4. CDR1 and CDR2 from the germline V gene are WSHSY and SAAADI. The DNA of the CDR3 is TGCGCCAGCAGCGGACAGGGGCCGAATTCACCCCTCCACTTT. Translated: CASSGQGPNSPLHF.

The chain couples TRBV18 to TRBJ2-3; D possibly corresponds to TRBD1 (5 bases). CDR1 and CDR2 (germline): KGHSH, LQKENI. V lost 1 base, J lost 7 bases, and 12 bases lay in between. The CDR3 contains 14 residues. CDR3 residues: CASSPQEGVHTQYF. CDR3 sequence (DNA): TGTGCCAGCTCACCACAAGAAGGGGTGCATACGCAGTATTTT. Full variable domain (outside the CDR3, taken from reference TRBV18 and TRBJ2-3): NAGVMQNPRHLVRRRGQEARLRCSPMKGHSHVYWYRQLPEEGLKFMVYLQKENIIDESGMPKERFSAEFPKEGPSILRIQQVVRGDSAAYFCASSPQEGVHTQYFGPGTRLTVL.

The rearrangement uses TRBV5-4 and TRBJ2-5; a weak D match, TRBD1 (6 bases). Trimming left V 4 bases short and J 1 base short, with 11 bases between. The CDR3 loop spans 14 amino acids. Germline V CDR1 and CDR2: SGHNT, YYREEE (reference sequence). CDR3 in amino acids: CASSPGQIQETQYF. CDR3 sequence (DNA): TGTGCCAGCAGCCCCGGACAGATCCAAGAGACCCAGTACTTC.

This clone was seen repeatedly, ten times or more. The V gene is TRBV2, the J gene TRBJ1-5; the match to TRBD1 covers 7 bases. CDR3 length: 14 amino acids. V was pared by 4 bases and J by 7 bases, with 7 bases of the junction left unmatched. Germline CDR1 reads SNHLY; CDR2 reads FYNNEI. CDR3 amino acids: CASSVEGAAQPQHF. The DNA for the CDR3 is TGTGCCAGCAGTGTTGAGGGGGCTGCCCAGCCCCAGCATTTT.

CDR3 DNA: TGTGCCAGCAGCCTCAGACAGGGGGCTCGAGCTTTCTTT. Translation gives CASSLRQGARAFF. V is TRBV7-2 and J is TRBJ1-1; 10 nucleotides align to TRBD1. V gave up 5 bases and J gave up 10 bases; unmatched junction bases: 7. Germline V lookup: CDR1 SGHTA, CDR2 FQGNSA. The CDR3 spans 13 residues.

The genes are TRBV6-1 and TRBJ1-3; the D gene is possibly TRBD1 (6 bases). The germline V and J ends were trimmed by 3 bases and 10 bases, with 13 bases remaining between them. The CDR3 extends over 13 amino acids. Per germline, CDR1 MNHNS and CDR2 SASEGT. The CDR3 reads CASSDSTGFTIYF. CDR3 DNA: TGTGCCAGCAGTGATTCTACAGGGTTTACCATATATTTT.

The chain employs TRBV15 and TRBJ1-2; D not resolved. CDR1 and CDR2 from the germline V gene are LNHNV and YYDKDF (reference sequence). The CDR3 length is 15 residues. V dropped 4 bases and J dropped 8 bases, with 20 bases sitting between them. The chain's CDR3 is CATSTQSRSPWGYTF. The CDR3 DNA is TGTGCCACCAGCACCCAGTCCCGTTCCCCCTGGGGCTACACCTTC.

This clone was counted a single time. This sequence joins TRBV28 and TRBJ1-1, with 7 bases lining up with TRBD1. In germline, CDR1 is MDHEN, CDR2 SYDVKM. V lost 11 bases and J lost 3; bases outside the gene matches: 12. The CDR3 has 14 amino acids. This CDR3 reads CAGSGGTGYTEAFF. In DNA form, the CDR3 reads TGTGCCGGTTCAGGGGGAACAGGTTACACTGAAGCTTTCTTT.

CDR3 protein: CASSEDRGEAFF. Here the CDR3 DNA reads TGCGCCAGCAGCGAAGACAGGGGTGAAGCTTTCTTT. V is TRBV5-1 and J is TRBJ1-1; TRBD1 matches at 8 bases. The CDR3 contains 12 residues. V gave up 4 bases and J gave up 7 bases; unmatched junction bases: 3. Germline V gene sequence: CDR1 SGHRS, CDR2 YFSETQ.

The chain has TRBV28 and TRBJ1-4; 9 bases are a match to TRBD1. J was trimmed by 7 bases and V by 5 bases; bases with no gene match: 8. The CDR3 is made up of 15 amino acids. Germline V CDR1 and CDR2: MDHEN, SYDVKM. The CDR3 loop reads CASSGSNRGLEKLFF. The CDR3 bases are TGTGCCAGCAGTGGGTCTAACAGGGGGCTTGAAAAACTGTTTTTT.

The rearrangement joins TRBV4-2 to TRBJ2-7, with 11 nucleotides matching TRBD1. V trimming: 0 bases; J trimming: 7 bases; junction bases outside the gene matches: 5. The germline CDR1 and CDR2 sequences are LGHNA and YNFKEQ. The CDR3 has 15 amino acids. CDR3 region: CASSQDGDRGIEQYF. The CDR3 region has the DNA TGTGCCAGCAGCCAAGATGGGGACAGGGGGATTGAGCAGTACTTC.

The chain combines TRBV29-1 with TRBJ1-4, with D unclear. Per germline, CDR1 SQVTM and CDR2 ANQGSEA. This CDR3 comprises 13 residues. Trimming shortened V by 4 bases and J by 5 bases, and 11 bases separated the two germline ends. The CDR3 loop is CSVAPGENEKLFF. The DNA of the CDR3 is TGCAGCGTTGCGCCGGGAGAAAATGAAAAACTGTTTTTT.

This clone was seen only once. This chain links TRBV5-1 with TRBJ2-7; D might be TRBD1 (6 bases). The V end was cut by 1 base, the J end by 2 bases, with 10 bases between. Germline V gives CDR1 SGHRS, CDR2 YFSETQ. The CDR3 sequence is 14 residues long. This CDR3 reads CASSLSGQPYEQYF. The DNA of the CDR3 is TGCGCCAGCAGCTTGTCGGGACAACCCTACGAGCAGTACTTC.

The V call is TRBV6-5, the J call TRBJ1-5; the D gene is possibly TRBD1 (5 bases). Germline V gives CDR1 MNHEY, CDR2 SVGAGI. The CDR3 is 13 residues long. V was trimmed by 6 bases and J by 0 bases, leaving 6 bases between them. The DNA for the CDR3 is TGTGCCAGCAGAGGGGATAGCAATCAGCCCCAGCATTTT. It codes for CASRGDSNQPQHF.

This clone was observed at least ten times. The V and J genes are TRBV18 and TRBJ2-7; 10 bases agree with TRBD1. The CDR3 contains 17 residues. Looked up from germline, CDR1 is KGHSH and CDR2 is LQKENI. Losses at the gene ends were 4 bases for V and 1 base for J; bases not matched to a gene: 10. DNA of the CDR3: TGTGCCAGCTCACACGGTCCCGGGACAGGGGATTCCTACGAGCAGTACGTC. Translating gives CASSHGPGTGDSYEQYV.